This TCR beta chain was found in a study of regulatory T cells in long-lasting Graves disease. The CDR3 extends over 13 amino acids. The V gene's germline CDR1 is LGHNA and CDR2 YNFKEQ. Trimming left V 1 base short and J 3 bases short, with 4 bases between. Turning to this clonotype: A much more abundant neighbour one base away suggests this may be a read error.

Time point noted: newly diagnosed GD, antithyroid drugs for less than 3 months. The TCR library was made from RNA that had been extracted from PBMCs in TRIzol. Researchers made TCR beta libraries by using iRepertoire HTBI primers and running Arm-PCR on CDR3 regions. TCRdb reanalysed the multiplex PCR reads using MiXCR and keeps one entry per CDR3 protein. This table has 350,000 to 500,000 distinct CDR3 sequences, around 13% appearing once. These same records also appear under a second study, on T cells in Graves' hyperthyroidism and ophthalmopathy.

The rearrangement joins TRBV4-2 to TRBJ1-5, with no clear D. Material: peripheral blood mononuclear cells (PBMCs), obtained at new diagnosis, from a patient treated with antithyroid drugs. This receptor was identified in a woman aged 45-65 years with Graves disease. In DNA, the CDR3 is TGTGCCAGCAGCCAAGGGGACAATCAGCCCCAGCATTTT. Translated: CASSQGDNQPQHF.